Listed here is a single TCR beta chain. Antigen specificity is unknown. The protocol was immunoSEQ multiplex PCR, while the TCRdb copy is restricted to in-frame clones and leaves out a portion. The sample includes roughly 1 million clones, more than 75% seen only once; the top ten take 0.5% to 0.6%. This CDR3 region has 14 residues. Germline CDR1 reads SEHNR; CDR2 reads FQNEAQ (reference sequence). V was pared by 2 bases and J by 4 bases, with 11 bases between. The data belong to a study of shared clonotypes between healthy human individuals. Whole-study results and caveats: Having only a few donors restricted how much genetic and exposure-history diversity was captured. Richness estimates generally favored naive over memory subsets.

The clonotype originates from a man aged 18 to 35 in good health. Some clones in this sample may be carry-over from other donors' samples. Sequenced sample: memory CD4+ T cells from PBMCs. Subset denoted: CD45RA-negative fraction. The J gene is TRBJ2-5, the V gene TRBV7-9, with D perhaps matching TRBD1 or TRBD2 (5 bases each). DNA of the CDR3: TGTGCCAGCAGCTTATCTACGGGGCGAGAGACCCAGTACTTC. Its protein is CASSLSTGRETQYF.